A single sample is the source of the 20 T cell receptor beta chains below, sequenced in a study of blood T cell repertoires in COVID-19. Method: immunoSEQ multiplex PCR; TCRdb's copy keeps in-frame clones and lacks some. In the table there are about 270,000 clones, roughly nine tenths of which are singletons. The sequencing sample was made of PBMCs or T cells enriched from blood (not recorded which). Receptors originate from a woman under 30 who had recovered from COVID-19.

The rearrangement uses TRBV24-1 and TRBJ2-1; maybe TRBD2 (6 bases). There are 15 residues in the CDR3. In germline, CDR1 is KGHDR, CDR2 SFDVKD. Trimming removed 4 bases from V and 6 bases from J, with 15 bases in between. CDR3 sequence reads: CATSDPTSPGNEQFF. CDR3 in DNA: TGTGCCACCAGTGACCCCACTAGCCCCGGCAATGAGCAGTTCTTC.

The CDR3 DNA reads TGTGCCAGCACTTATGGGACAGGGAGGAATTCACCCCTCCACTTT. Its translation: CASTYGTGRNSPLHF. The rearrangement links TRBV9 to TRBJ1-6, with TRBD1 identical over 9 bases. V dropped 6 bases and J dropped 7; count of bases not matched to a gene: 8. This CDR3 is built from 15 residues. The germline V gene has CDR1 SGDLS and CDR2 YYNGEE.

This chain uses TRBV28 with TRBJ1-6; tentative D call: TRBD1 (5 bases). The V gene's germline CDR1 is MDHEN and CDR2 SYDVKM. Between the trimmed V and J ends, which lost 10 bases and 4 bases, there was a span of 20 bases. The CDR3 contains 16 residues. The DNA for the CDR3 is TGTGCCACCTATTCAAACGGGGGATTGTATAATTCACCCCTCCACTTT. Its protein is CATYSNGGLYNSPLHF.

This clone occurred a few times. The V and J genes are TRBV11-2 and TRBJ2-7; perhaps TRBD2 as D (6 bases). The CDR3 extends over 16 amino acids. Trimming left V 5 bases short and J 3 bases short, with 20 bases between. Looked up from germline, CDR1 is SGHAT and CDR2 is FQNNGV. CDR3 DNA sequence: TGTGCCAGCAGCCTCAGAGGGCGGGACGGTTACTACGAGCAGTACTTC. Translated, it gives CASSLRGRDGYYEQYF.

The chain couples TRBV5-6 to TRBJ1-6; 7 bases line up with TRBD1. The V segment lost 3 bases and the J segment 10 bases; nucleotides outside the gene matches: 10. The CDR3 has 15 residues. In germline, CDR1 is SGHDT, CDR2 YYEEEE. In DNA, the CDR3 is TGTGCCAGCAGCTCCGAAAAGACAGGGACCTCACCCCTCCACTTT. Translating it yields CASSSEKTGTSPLHF. Drawing the rest from reference TRBV5-6 and TRBJ1-6, the complete variable domain is DAGVTQSPTHLIKTRGQQVTLRCSPKSGHDTVSWYQQALGQGPQFIFQYYEEEERQRGNFPDRFSGHQFPNYSSELNVNALLLGDSALYLCASSSEKTGTSPLHFGNGTRLTVT.

V is TRBV4-1 and J is TRBJ2-7; 8 bases agree with TRBD2. Germline V gene sequence: CDR1 MGHRA, CDR2 YSYEKL. The V segment lost 2 bases and the J segment 6 bases; nucleotides outside the gene matches: 6. This CDR3 region has 14 residues. The CDR3 DNA follows: TGCGCCAGCAGCCAATCGGGACGGGAGGGCGAGCAGTACTTC. Translating gives CASSQSGREGEQYF.

The sample holds a few counts of this clone. The V gene is TRBV5-1, the J gene TRBJ1-5; D is unresolved. V was trimmed by 4 bases and J by 3 bases, leaving 14 bases between them. The CDR3 is 15 residues long. CDR1 is SGHRS, CDR2 YFSETQ, per germline. Written as DNA, the CDR3 is TGCGCCAGCAGCCCCTCTGGCTTCACCAATCAGCCCCAGCATTTT. Its protein is CASSPSGFTNQPQHF.

The chain couples TRBV28 to TRBJ1-5; no firm D call. The CDR3 has 17 amino acids. Trimming cost V 5 bases and J 0 bases, with 17 bases left between them. CDR1 and CDR2 (germline): MDHEN, SYDVKM. CDR3 sequence reads: CASSLLHGEYSNQPQHF. CDR3 bases: TGTGCCAGCAGTCTCCTCCACGGGGAATATAGCAATCAGCCCCAGCATTTT.

The rearrangement joins TRBV10-3 to TRBJ2-7; TRBD2 might be the D (6 bases). This CDR3 has 12 residues. CDR1 is ENHRY and CDR2 is SYGVKD in the germline V gene. The V gene lost 10 bases and the J gene lost 4 bases, with 14 bases spanning the gap. The CDR3 loop is CATTAGGYEQYF. The CDR3 DNA sequence: TGTGCCACCACGGCCGGGGGTTACGAGCAGTACTTC.

This clone was seen only a few times. This sequence joins TRBV5-1 and TRBJ2-3, with 7 nucleotides matching TRBD1. This CDR3 is 15 amino acids long. CDR1 and CDR2 from the germline V gene are SGHRS and YFSETQ. J lost 4 bases, V lost 0 bases, and 5 bases had no gene match. CDR3 in amino acids: CASSLGQGVADTQYF. Here the CDR3 DNA reads TGCGCCAGCAGCTTGGGGCAGGGGGTCGCAGATACGCAGTATTTT.

The chain combines TRBV6-6 with TRBJ2-4, with 8 bases aligning to TRBD1. The CDR3 consists of 14 residues. Germline V gene lookup returns CDR1 MNHNY and CDR2 SVGAGI (reference sequence). V shed 5 bases and J 3 bases; nucleotides not matched to a gene: 3. CDR3 loop: CASSLQGVKNIQYF. In nucleotides, the CDR3 is TGTGCCAGCAGTCTACAGGGGGTCAAAAACATTCAGTACTTC.

The chain has TRBV5-8 and TRBJ1-5, with D possibly TRBD1 on 5 matching bases. The V end lost 2 bases, the J end lost 1 base, and 7 bases lay between the germline ends. The CDR3 runs 14 residues. Germline V gene lookup returns CDR1 SGHTS and CDR2 YDEGEE. CDR3 loop: CASSFTGSNQPQHF. The CDR3 region has the DNA TGTGCCAGCAGCTTCACAGGCAGCAATCAGCCCCAGCATTTT.

This chain joins TRBV29-1 and TRBJ2-7; TRBD2 matches at 11 bases. The V gene end was trimmed by 2 bases and the J gene end by 0 bases; junction bases not matched to a gene: 3. Per germline, CDR1 SQVTM and CDR2 ANQGSEA. The CDR3 consists of 15 residues. CDR3 sequence: CSVELAGGISYEQYF. The DNA for the CDR3 is TGCAGCGTTGAATTAGCGGGGGGGATCTCCTACGAGCAGTACTTC.

The gene calls are TRBV24-1 and TRBJ2-3, with 13 bases fitting TRBD2. The CDR3 extends over 16 amino acids. Germline assignment: CDR1 KGHDR and CDR2 SFDVKD. With 4 bases clipped from V and 1 base from J, the junction kept 1 base outside the gene matches. The DNA for the CDR3 is TGTGCCACCAGTGAGGGACTAGCGGGACGCACAGATACGCAGTATTTT. Translated, it gives CATSEGLAGRTDTQYF.

The V call is TRBV20-1, the J call TRBJ1-1, with 11 bases aligning to TRBD1. Germline loops: CDR1 DFQATT, CDR2 SNEGSKA (reference sequence). CDR3 length: 13 residues. Trimming took 3 bases from V and 5 from J; bases not matched to a gene: 2. The CDR3 coding sequence is TGCAGTGCTAGTGGGACAGGGGGGACTGAAGCTTTCTTT. Encoded protein: CSASGTGGTEAFF.

The rearrangement uses TRBV27 and TRBJ1-1; 7 bases map to TRBD1. The CDR3 runs 16 residues. The trim removed 0 bases at V and 3 bases at J, leaving 7 bases unmatched. The germline gives CDR1 MNHEY, CDR2 SMNVEV (reference sequence). The CDR3 sequence: CASSLSEGAVDTEAFF. Written as DNA, the CDR3 is TGTGCCAGCAGTTTATCGGAGGGGGCTGTGGACACTGAAGCTTTCTTT.

The gene calls are TRBV18 and TRBJ2-3; 11 positions match TRBD2. The J segment lost 6 bases and the V segment lost 3 bases, leaving 8 bases of the junction unmatched. CDR3 size: 16 residues. CDR1 is KGHSH, CDR2 LQKENI, per germline. CDR3 region: CASSPLAGGLSDTQYF. The CDR3 DNA reads TGTGCCAGCTCACCTTTAGCGGGGGGGCTGTCCGATACGCAGTATTTT.

The CDR3 DNA is TGTGCCAGCAGTCCGGGAGGGGTATCAGCGAACTATGGCTACACCTTC. It yields the protein CASSPGGVSANYGYTF. This rearrangement joins TRBV28 to TRBJ1-2, with D tentatively TRBD1 (5 bases). With 5 bases removed from V and 2 bases from J, the gap between germline ends came to 18 bases. CDR3 length equals 16 residues. Germline loops: CDR1 MDHEN, CDR2 SYDVKM.

This sequence joins TRBV5-1 and TRBJ2-7; no definite D call. CDR1 is SGHRS, CDR2 YFSETQ, per germline. The CDR3 totals 14 residues. Trimming stripped 4 bases from V and 2 bases from J, with 13 bases between. CDR3 bases: TGCGCCAGCAGCGCTGGCGGAGCTCCCTACGAGCAGTACTTC. This sequence encodes CASSAGGAPYEQYF.

The chain couples TRBV6-5 to TRBJ1-2; D is ambiguous. Trimming pared 0 bases from V and 7 bases from J, leaving 15 bases between. Germline V CDR1 and CDR2: MNHEY, SVGAGI. The CDR3 is made up of 15 amino acids. CDR3 DNA: TGTGCCAGCAGTTACTCAGTTCTTGTGGGCAGTGGCTACACCTTC. Translation gives CASSYSVLVGSGYTF.